The present entry profiles one T cell receptor beta chain with its context. The specificity of this receptor is unknown. Base qualities are not provided; no much larger clone lies one nucleotide away. This specimen comes from a study of T cells after yellow fever vaccination (dated by TCRdb to about 2019). In terms of the full investigation: The SMART-Seq v4 Ultra Low Input RNA kit was used to prepare libraries from fractions with low cell numbers. Two healthy male donors, one aged 18 to 30 and one aged 30 to 40 years, made up the cohort. To follow T-cell clones before and after primary and booster YFV17D yellow fever vaccination, bulk TCR alpha and beta repertoires were sequenced over time. Blood samples were taken at several timepoints before and after primary and secondary immunization, and bulk PBMC replicates and cell subsets were isolated. General study outcomes and caveats: A small fraction of clonotypes appeared in both the CD4 and CD8 compartments, likely as a result of convergent recombination. FACS-sorted repertoires could contain abundant contaminating clonotypes from the bulk population, so computational filtering was required. Only a couple of donors were included in the study, so the extent to which the findings can be generalized is limited. The secondary T-cell response was found to be weaker but faster than the primary response, with a peak reached on day 5 rather than on day 15. After the booster, most clones that had expanded after primary vaccination were detected again (around 96% of CD4 and more than 85% of CD8), suggesting broad maintenance of memory.

The CDR3 runs 15 residues from the cysteine to the phenylalanine. Just CDR3 DNA is preserved here, 45 bases in frame from base 1. CDR1 and CDR2 are drawn from the germline V gene (reference sequence): DFQATT, SNEGSKA. Synthesis of TCR cDNA relied on 5'RACE template switching, a step that introduced a universal primer site along with unique molecular identifiers. Priming of cDNA synthesis was performed from both the TCR alpha and TCR beta constant segments. Library amplification involved two PCR steps, and the second step added sample barcodes and sequencing adapters. Sequencing of libraries was done on Illumina HiSeq 2500 (2x100 bp) or NovaSeq (2x150 bp). From the authors' description of their analysis: Reads were demultiplexed and collapsed into UMI consensus sequences with MIGEC, and V(D)J alignment was performed with MiXCR. Vaccine-responding clonotypes were defined with edgeR using replicate PBMC samples, requiring FDR below 0.01 and a log2 fold change above 5 up to day 15. CD4 or CD8 identity was assigned to each bulk clonotype according to whether the clonotype was present at higher abundance in the sequenced CD4 repertoire or the sequenced CD8 repertoire. Through fastp at Q25 and MiXCR, TCRdb rebuilt clones from the public reads, retaining in-frame beta chains. Each CDR3 protein gets just one entry, which takes the most common genes and DNA from the rows behind it. The V and J calls were determined by TCRdb, not by the authors. A total of some 500,000 distinct CDR3 sequences appear in this sample, about 13% of them only once. Over 13% of the sample lies in the top ten.

What the treatment or condition label conveys for this sample: live attenuated yellow fever vaccine strain. At every blood-draw timepoint, two biological replicates of bulk PBMCs were collected. A standard Ficoll-Paque protocol was used to isolate PBMCs from peripheral blood. TriZol was used to extract RNA from bulk PBMCs, CD4 and CD8 fractions, and dextramer-positive and dextramer-negative fractions. This clonotype was sampled from a man younger than 45 who received the YFV17D yellow fever vaccine. This chain joins TRBV20-1 to TRBJ2-3, with a tentative D gene TRBD2 over 5 matching bases. The sample consisted of PBMCs, taken on the day of the yellow fever booster vaccination. CDR3 sequence: CIWCRGTDSTDTQYF. The sequence in DNA is TGCATCTGGTGTCGGGGAACGGACAGCACAGATACGCAGTATTTT.